This T cell receptor (beta chain) was captured by sequencing in a study of cytomegalovirus exposure and HLA in healthy donors. Use of 60 Vbeta and 13 Jbeta primers characterized the PCR. Here immunoSEQ multiplex PCR was the method, and the copy in TCRdb shows in-frame clones only, minus some. The sample holds under 200,000 clones, around 80% seen once. The germline V and J ends were trimmed by 5 bases and 5 bases, with 23 bases remaining between them. The CDR3 has 16 amino acids. The germline V gene encodes CDR1 SGHRS and CDR2 YFSETQ. This clone was detected a few times. The receptor comes from a man aged 45-60 years in good health and CMV-seropositive. Sequenced: PBMCs. The chain links TRBV5-1 to TRBJ2-7; TRBD1 is a possible D gene (6 bases). The CDR3 here is CASRRDDRSPFNEQYV. DNA of the CDR3: TGCGCCAGCAGGAGGGACGACAGGTCCCCTTTCAACGAGCAGTACGTC.